The present T cell receptor (beta chain) was sequenced within a study of beta chain features in type 1 diabetes. Concerning this clone itself: The antigen is undetermined.

What was sequenced were expressed TCRB transcripts, since all of the isolated RNA had been reverse transcribed. The repertoire was sequenced with immunoSEQ multiplex PCR; TCRdb's copy has only in-frame clones and lacks some. The table shows roughly 150,000 clones, with around 8% occurring only once. Study findings and constraints: The analysis here could not establish whether HLA type shapes TCRB rearrangement.

The origin of this receptor is a man aged 18 to 29 in good health. The specimen was central memory CD4+ T cells from blood.

The chain's CDR3 is CASSVGVSAGANEQYF. In DNA form, the CDR3 reads TGTGCCAGCAGCGTAGGGGTATCGGCAGGTGCTAACGAGCAGTACTTC. The rearrangement uses TRBV9 and TRBJ2-7; no firm D call. V was pared by 0 bases and J by 5 bases, with 18 bases between. Germline CDR1 is SGDLS and CDR2 is YYNGEE. This CDR3 has 16 residues.